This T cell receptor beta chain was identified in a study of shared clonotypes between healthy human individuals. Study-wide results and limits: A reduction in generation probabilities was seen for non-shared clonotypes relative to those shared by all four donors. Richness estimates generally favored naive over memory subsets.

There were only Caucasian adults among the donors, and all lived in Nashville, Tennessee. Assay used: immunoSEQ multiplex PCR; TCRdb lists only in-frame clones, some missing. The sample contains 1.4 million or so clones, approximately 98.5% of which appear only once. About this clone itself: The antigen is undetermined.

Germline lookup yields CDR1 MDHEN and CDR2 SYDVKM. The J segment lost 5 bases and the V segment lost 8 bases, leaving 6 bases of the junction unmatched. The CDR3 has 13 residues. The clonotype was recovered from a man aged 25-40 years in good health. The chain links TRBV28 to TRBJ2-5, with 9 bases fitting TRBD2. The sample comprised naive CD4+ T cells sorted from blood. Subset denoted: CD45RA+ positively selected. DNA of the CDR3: TGTGCCAGCGGAGCGGGAGGCTATGAGACCCAGTACTTC. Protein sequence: CASGAGGYETQYF.